Listed below are T cell receptor beta chains from one sample, sequenced in a study of blood T cell repertoires in COVID-19. Profiling relied on immunoSEQ multiplex PCR, and the TCRdb table lists in-frame clones only, not all of them. The repertoire holds around 300,000 clones, with about four fifths as singletons. Sequenced input: peripheral blood. The receptors were gathered from a woman in her forties or fifties who had recovered from COVID-19. CDR3s include the opening cysteine and the closing phenylalanine or tryptophan. Fields, in order: clone size, CDR3 length, V gene, D gene, J gene, CDR3 protein, CDR3 DNA. A D gene is named only where the DNA matches it firmly. The size field is filled for only some rows; it gives once, few, many or a size class.

clone_size: .
cdr3_length: 15
v_call: TRBV7-3
d_call: .
j_call: TRBJ1-1
cdr3_aa: CASSPVGGRGTEAFF
cdr3_nt: TGTGCCAGCAGCCCAGTGGGGGGGAGAGGGACTGAAGCTTTCTTT

clone_size: .
cdr3_length: 15
v_call: TRBV7-2
d_call: .
j_call: TRBJ1-4
cdr3_aa: CASSSLGGRNEKLFF
cdr3_nt: TGTGCCAGCAGCTCGCTCGGGGGGCGCAATGAAAAACTGTTTTTT

clone_size: .
cdr3_length: 11
v_call: TRBV30
d_call: .
j_call: TRBJ2-3
cdr3_aa: CAWRRSDTQYF
cdr3_nt: TGTGCCTGGAGGAGGTCGGATACGCAGTATTTT

clone_size: few
cdr3_length: 14
v_call: TRBV6-2/TRBV6-3
d_call: .
j_call: TRBJ2-2
cdr3_aa: CASSYLGGTGELFF
cdr3_nt: TGTGCCAGCAGTTACCTGGGGGGCACCGGGGAGCTGTTTTTT

clone_size: few
cdr3_length: 15
v_call: TRBV15
d_call: .
j_call: TRBJ1-1
cdr3_aa: CATSRQDRMNTEAFF
cdr3_nt: TGTGCCACCAGCAGACAGGACAGAATGAACACTGAAGCTTTCTTT

clone_size: .
cdr3_length: 17
v_call: TRBV2
d_call: .
j_call: TRBJ2-5
cdr3_aa: CASSTSKGGASAETQYF
cdr3_nt: TGTGCCAGCAGTACCTCTAAGGGGGGGGCATCGGCAGAGACCCAGTACTTC

clone_size: .
cdr3_length: 14
v_call: TRBV5-5
d_call: TRBD1
j_call: TRBJ2-2
cdr3_aa: CASWDRGKTGELFF
cdr3_nt: TGTGCCAGCTGGGACAGAGGGAAGACCGGGGAGCTGTTTTTT

clone_size: few
cdr3_length: 19
v_call: TRBV7-9
d_call: .
j_call: TRBJ2-2
cdr3_aa: CASSLGGPEMGFVTGELFF
cdr3_nt: TGTGCCAGCAGCTTAGGGGGGCCCGAGATGGGGTTTGTGACCGGGGAGCTGTTTTTT

clone_size: few
cdr3_length: 16
v_call: TRBV5-1
d_call: .
j_call: TRBJ1-1
cdr3_aa: CASSYDIGSQNLEAFF
cdr3_nt: TGCGCCAGCAGCTATGACATCGGCTCACAGAATCTGGAAGCTTTCTTT

clone_size: .
cdr3_length: 16
v_call: TRBV7-6
d_call: TRBD1
j_call: TRBJ2-5
cdr3_aa: CASSLARTGGQETQYF
cdr3_nt: TGTGCCAGCAGCTTAGCCCGGACAGGGGGCCAAGAGACCCAGTACTTC

clone_size: .
cdr3_length: 13
v_call: TRBV28
d_call: .
j_call: TRBJ2-2
cdr3_aa: CASYRANTGELFF
cdr3_nt: TGTGCCAGTTACCGGGCGAACACCGGGGAGCTGTTTTTT

clone_size: .
cdr3_length: 11
v_call: TRBV12-3/TRBV12-4
d_call: .
j_call: TRBJ2-4
cdr3_aa: CASSLLNIQYF
cdr3_nt: TGTGCCAGCAGTTTACTAAACATTCAGTACTTC

clone_size: .
cdr3_length: 14
v_call: TRBV4-1
d_call: .
j_call: TRBJ2-5
cdr3_aa: CASSPYYREETQYF
cdr3_nt: TGCGCCAGCAGCCCCTACTACAGGGAAGAGACCCAGTACTTC